The source of this TCR beta chain is a study of T cell responses to AZD1222 COVID-19 vaccine. Study-level findings and limits: Unmutated variant regions are reportedly the target of nearly half of TCRs that are spike-specific.

About this clone itself: The antigen remains undetermined.

Doses given second, at about 4 or about 12 weeks, were pooled. Only in-frame clones appear in the TCRdb table, and some are missing; sequencing was by immunoSEQ multiplex PCR. This sample has approximately 80,000 clones, with approximately 90% found just once. Germline lookup yields CDR1 SGHAT and CDR2 FQNNGV. The CDR3 has 15 residues. V dropped 5 bases and J dropped 3 bases, with 14 bases sitting between them. This TCR was recovered from an adult who received the AZD1222 COVID-19 vaccine. The input for sequencing was peripheral blood, taken 28 days after the second AZD1222 dose. This chain connects TRBV11-2 to TRBJ1-3; a weak D match, TRBD1 (6 bases). CDR3 DNA sequence: TGTGCCAGCAGCCCCGTTGGGGGCTTTGGAAACACCATATATTTT. It codes for CASSPVGGFGNTIYF.